The rows below give T cell receptor beta chains drawn from one sample of a study of OX40 agonist ivuxolimab in advanced cancers. Assay: immunoSEQ multiplex PCR; the TCRdb copy retains only in-frame clones and omits some. This table has 90,000 to 100,000 clones, approximately 85% appearing once. This specimen consisted of CD4+ or CD8+ T cells sorted from blood, obtained in a trial of the OX40 agonist ivuxolimab. These receptors were collected from an adult with an advanced solid tumor such as melanoma, head and neck, liver or kidney cancer. CDR3s include the opening cysteine and the closing phenylalanine or tryptophan.

13	TRBJ2-1	TRBV11-3	CASSSSGSYEQFF
17	TRBJ1-5	TRBV11-2	CASSLAFEDRFNQPQHF
16	TRBJ2-3	TRBV28	CASTLQGTGIRDTQYF
11	TRBJ2-7	TRBV19	CASSRYYEQYF
11	TRBJ2-3	TRBV4-3	CASSQGDTQYF
13	TRBJ2-5	TRBV11-3	CASSLGQGRPQYF
16	TRBJ1-1	TRBV21-1	CASTSSMAELGSEAFF
17	TRBJ1-3	TRBV19	CASTPRRVSSSGNTIYF
14	TRBJ2-2	TRBV9	CASTNRANTGELFF
16	TRBJ1-3	TRBV5-1	CASSLATGTSGNTIYF
17	TRBJ1-2	TRBV28	CASSLLGGTGKTYGYTF
15	TRBJ2-5	TRBV7-7	CASSLLLGGSETQYF
13	TRBJ2-7	TRBV11-1	CASSLGQNYEQYF
9	TRBJ2-1	TRBV6-8	CASSPKWFF
17	TRBJ2-7	TRBV2	CATSFPSEEPLGYEQYF
13	TRBJ2-3	TRBV2	CASSEDRADTQYF
15	TRBJ2-1	TRBV9	CASSVGDGSYNEQFF
13	TRBJ1-1	TRBV27	CASSLGRHTEAFF
13	TRBJ2-2	TRBV14	CASSLPNTGELFF
14	TRBJ2-7	TRBV6-5	CASSGTSGSYEQYF
14	TRBJ1-1	TRBV7-8	CASSLMSGNTEAFF
12	TRBJ2-7	TRBV6-5	CASGPPRIEQYF
20	TRBJ2-6	TRBV18	CASSRGPGTSGTIGANVLTF
14	TRBJ2-7	TRBV7-8	CASSLRRQHYEQYF
17	TRBJ2-7	TRBV7-2	CASSLTGTSGSAYEQYF
12	TRBJ1-1	TRBV6-6	CASQGGTAEAFF
16	TRBJ1-4	TRBV5-1	CASSPEAGTPYEKLFF
15	TRBJ2-1	TRBV19	CASSPGTESYNEQFF
16	TRBJ2-2	TRBV11-3	CASSSFGSGDAGELFF
12	TRBJ1-1	TRBV5-3	CARSLSGPEAFF
13	TRBJ1-1	TRBV4-2	CASSQDGGDQAFF
15	TRBJ1-5	TRBV7-8	CASTLGGGGGQPQHF
15	TRBJ1-4	TRBV6-1	CASSGWDATNEKLFF
15	TRBJ1-5	TRBV10-3	CAISEGGMSNQPQHF
16	TRBJ1-2	TRBV5-1	CASSPRPTGINHGYTF
18	TRBJ2-3	TRBV4-2	CASSQDTPPLAGVATQYF
17	TRBJ2-7	TRBV19	CASSMVGGLAGVYEQYF